These 21 T cell receptor beta chains were sequenced from one sample in a study of T cells after yellow fever vaccination. TCRdb recomputed calls from the 5' RACE reads with MiXCR, one row per CDR3 protein. The sample consists of about 630,000 distinct CDR3 sequences, roughly an eighth of them appearing once. The sample was PBMCs, taken on the day of the yellow fever booster vaccination. These receptors were taken from a man aged 25 to 40 who received the YFV17D yellow fever vaccine.

J is TRBJ2-5 and V is TRBV28; a possible D gene is TRBD2 (5 bases). The germline V gene encodes CDR1 MDHEN and CDR2 SYDVKM. Trimming removed 3 bases from V and 2 bases from J, with 13 bases in between. The CDR3 contains 15 residues. The CDR3 spells CASSLIGGQQETQYF. The CDR3 DNA sequence: TGTGCCAGCAGTTTGATAGGCGGGCAACAAGAGACCCAGTACTTC.

This clonotype was observed at least ten times. The chain is built from TRBV7-2 and TRBJ2-7; D may be TRBD1 (6 bases). Trimming removed 1 base at V and 6 bases at J, with 13 bases between. In germline, CDR1 is SGHTA, CDR2 FQGNSA. This CDR3 is 14 amino acids long. CDR3: CASSLVQGRGEQYF. In nucleotides, the CDR3 is TGTGCCAGCAGCTTAGTACAGGGACGAGGCGAGCAGTACTTC. Combining the CDR3 with reference TRBV7-2 and TRBJ2-7 gives the whole variable domain GAGVSQSPSNKVTEKGKDVELRCDPISGHTALYWYRQSLGQGLEFLIYFQGNSAPDKSGLPSDRFSAERTGGSVSTLTIQRTQQEDSAVYLCASSLVQGRGEQYFGPGTRLTVT.

The chain joins TRBV5-1 to TRBJ1-2; 9 bases line up with TRBD1. CDR3 size: 12 residues. V dropped 4 bases and J dropped 6; count of bases not matched to a gene: 1. The germline CDR1 and CDR2 sequences are SGHRS and YFSETQ. The CDR3 DNA is TGCGCCAGCAGCGGACAGGGGCATGGCTACACCTTC. This sequence encodes CASSGQGHGYTF.

The genes are TRBV3-1 and TRBJ2-1; no reliable D call. Trimming shortened V by 3 bases and J by 6 bases, and 15 bases separated the two germline ends. Germline CDR1 LGHDT, CDR2 YNNKEL (reference sequence). The CDR3 sequence is 15 residues long. CDR3 region: CASSQSGGALNEQFF. The CDR3 DNA reads TGTGCCAGCAGCCAGTCTGGCGGAGCGCTCAATGAGCAGTTCTTC.

The gene calls are TRBV12-3 or TRBV12-4 and TRBJ2-7; D might be TRBD1 or TRBD2, each matching 5 bases. V was pared by 3 bases and J by 5 bases, with 11 bases between. CDR3 length: 13 residues. The CDR3 protein is CASSLTGQDEQYF. Written as DNA, the CDR3 is TGTGCCAGCAGTTTGACGGGGCAGGACGAGCAGTACTTC.

This clonotype was picked up a small number of times. The chain employs TRBV28 and TRBJ2-2; tentative D call: TRBD1 (6 bases). The CDR3 runs 15 residues. Germline V CDR1 and CDR2: MDHEN, SYDVKM. V dropped 7 bases and J dropped 4 bases, with 16 bases sitting between them. CDR3 protein: CASNRQGFSTGELFF. CDR3 nucleotide sequence: TGTGCCAGCAACCGCCAGGGGTTTAGCACCGGGGAGCTGTTTTTT.

The chain uses TRBV10-3 and TRBJ2-4, with D tentatively TRBD1 (6 bases). Germline CDR1 and CDR2: ENHRY and SYGVKD. The CDR3 extends over 13 amino acids. Trimming shortened V by 6 bases and J by 2 bases, and 8 bases separated the two germline ends. CDR3 nucleotides: TGTGCCATCAGGGACAGAACCAAAAACATTCAGTACTTC. Its protein is CAIRDRTKNIQYF.

This clonotype was observed a few times. This sequence joins TRBV10-2 and TRBJ2-2, with D maybe TRBD2 (5 bases). Germline V lookup: CDR1 WSHSY, CDR2 SAAADI. This CDR3 spans 15 amino acids. The V gene lost 7 bases and the J gene lost 2 bases, with 14 bases spanning the gap. CDR3 DNA sequence: TGCGCCAGCAACGAGAGGGCAGAAAACACCGGGGAGCTGTTTTTT. Translation gives CASNERAENTGELFF.

This chain links TRBV24-1 with TRBJ2-1; the D gene is possibly TRBD1 (6 bases). The V and J ends lost 4 bases and 6 bases respectively, with 12 bases between them. CDR1 and CDR2 (germline): KGHDR, SFDVKD. The length of the CDR3 is 14 residues. The CDR3 reads CATSEPGTTNEQFF. In DNA form, the CDR3 reads TGTGCCACCAGTGAACCGGGGACAACCAATGAGCAGTTCTTC.

This clonotype was picked up a small number of times. CDR3 sequence: CASSLAHSTDTQYF. The CDR3, as DNA: TGTGCCAGCAGCTTAGCTCATAGCACAGATACGCAGTATTTT. The gene calls are TRBV7-9 and TRBJ2-3; D is unresolved. Trimming took 0 bases from V and 0 from J, leaving 4 bases between them. Looked up from germline, CDR1 is SEHNR and CDR2 is FQNEAQ (reference sequence). This CDR3 region has 14 residues.

This clonotype occurred a few times. This rearrangement joins TRBV15 to TRBJ2-3; a possible D gene is TRBD1 (6 bases). Trimming took 3 bases from V and 6 from J, leaving 16 bases between them. Germline V gives CDR1 LNHNV, CDR2 YYDKDF (reference sequence). This CDR3 has 15 residues. The CDR3 loop reads CATSRQGTLGDTQYF. The CDR3 bases are TGTGCCACCAGCAGGCAGGGGACCCTGGGGGATACGCAGTATTTT.

Many counts were recorded for this clonotype. The chain joins TRBV29-1 to TRBJ2-3; D unclear. In germline, CDR1 is SQVTM, CDR2 ANQGSEA. The V end was cut by 6 bases, the J end by 1 base, with 8 bases between. The CDR3 is made up of 12 amino acids. The CDR3 sequence is CSVEDGTDTQYF. For the CDR3, the DNA is TGCAGCGTCGAGGACGGCACAGATACGCAGTATTTT.

CDR3 in amino acids: CASKDGRFTQSQETQYF. The CDR3 DNA reads as TGTGCCAGCAAAGACGGGAGATTTACACAATCGCAAGAGACCCAGTACTTC. The chain is built from TRBV28 and TRBJ2-5; the D gene is possibly TRBD2 (6 bases). Trimming stripped 7 bases from V and 2 bases from J, with 23 bases between. The germline V gene has CDR1 MDHEN and CDR2 SYDVKM. The length of the CDR3 is 17 residues.

The V and J genes are TRBV3-1 and TRBJ2-2; D is ambiguous. The length of the CDR3 is 13 residues. The V gene lost 1 base and the J gene lost 3 bases, with 3 bases spanning the gap. The germline CDR1 and CDR2 sequences are LGHDT and YNNKEL (reference sequence). The CDR3 nucleotides are TGTGCCAGCAGCCAAGTAGACACCGGGGAGCTGTTTTTT. This gives the protein CASSQVDTGELFF.

This clonotype was detected only a few times. The chain employs TRBV9 and TRBJ2-7; 7 positions match TRBD1. V trimming: 3 bases; J trimming: 4 bases; junction bases outside the gene matches: 10. The CDR3 is 15 amino acids. Germline V CDR1 and CDR2: SGDLS, YYNGEE. CDR3 bases: TGTGCCAGCAGCGGGGGGACAGCCCTAGGATACGAGCAGTACTTC. Protein sequence: CASSGGTALGYEQYF.

Only a few counts were recorded for this clonotype. Here the CDR3 DNA reads TGTGCCAGCAGCTCCCCGGGACAGGGGCCCGGGGCCAACGTCCTGACTTTC. Its protein is CASSSPGQGPGANVLTF. V usage is TRBV7-9 and J usage is TRBJ2-6; 10 bases align to TRBD1. This CDR3 comprises 17 residues. The V and J ends lost 4 bases and 4 bases, in that order; junction bases with no gene match: 7. Germline values: CDR1 SEHNR, CDR2 FQNEAQ (reference sequence).

The rearrangement uses TRBV21-1 and TRBJ2-7; the table's D gene call, TRBD1, was not cross checked with the DNA. TRBV21-1 is given as a pseudogene. There are 18 residues in the CDR3. CDR3 sequence reads: CASSKARWGRGRACEQYF. CDR3 nucleotide sequence: TGTGCCAGCAGCAAAGCTCGGTGGGGCCGCGGGAGGGCCTGCGAGCAGTACTTC.

To note about this clonotype: This may be a read error, as it is one base from a much larger clone. The chain joins TRBV20-1 to TRBJ2-3; TRBD2 matches at 8 bases. This CDR3 comprises 13 residues. CDR1 is DFQATT and CDR2 is SNEGSKA in the germline V gene (reference sequence). V was pared by 3 bases and J by 5 bases, with 4 bases of the junction left unmatched. The CDR3 sequence is CSASGRARDTQYF. The DNA for the CDR3 is TGCAGTGCTAGCGGGAGGGCCAGAGATACGCAGTATTTT.

The chain is built from TRBV20-1 and TRBJ2-1; TRBD2 agrees at 10 bases. V shed 5 bases and J 6 bases; nucleotides not matched to a gene: 10. This CDR3 has 15 residues. CDR1 is DFQATT, CDR2 SNEGSKA, per germline (reference sequence). CDR3 sequence reads: CSAFSTSGIANEQFF. CDR3 in DNA: TGCAGTGCTTTTTCTACTAGCGGGATCGCCAATGAGCAGTTCTTC.

Only a few counts were recorded for this clonotype. The chain joins TRBV3-1 to TRBJ2-7; 7 positions agree with TRBD1. V lost 0 bases to trimming and J lost 2 bases; unmatched junction nucleotides: 4. This CDR3 has 15 amino acids. Germline V gives CDR1 LGHDT, CDR2 YNNKEL (reference sequence). The CDR3 region is CASSQEAGGAYEQYF. The CDR3 nucleotides are TGTGCCAGCAGCCAAGAAGCAGGGGGTGCCTACGAGCAGTACTTC.

The rearrangement links TRBV7-2 to TRBJ2-3, with 8 bases lining up with TRBD2. Trimming at V came to 1 base and at J to 2 bases, leaving 5 bases not matched to a gene. Germline V gene sequence: CDR1 SGHTA, CDR2 FQGNSA. The CDR3 is 16 residues long. In DNA, the CDR3 is TGTGCCAGCAGCTTAGTTAGCGGGGTCCCCACAGATACGCAGTATTTT. Its translation: CASSLVSGVPTDTQYF. Filled out from reference TRBV7-2 and TRBJ2-3, the complete variable domain reads GAGVSQSPSNKVTEKGKDVELRCDPISGHTALYWYRQSLGQGLEFLIYFQGNSAPDKSGLPSDRFSAERTGGSVSTLTIQRTQQEDSAVYLCASSLVSGVPTDTQYFGPGTRLTVL.